This TCR beta chain was identified during a study of T cell changes during pregnancy in multiple sclerosis. Per the germline V gene, CDR1 is LGHNA and CDR2 is YSLEER. The ends lost 4 bases at V and 7 bases at J; junction bases unmatched: 7. This CDR3 comprises 14 residues. TCRdb keeps only in-frame clones here, not all; method: immunoSEQ multiplex PCR. The table lists roughly 42,000 clones, 75% to 95% of them singletons. The sequence came from a female donor in good health, enrolled as a control in a pregnancy study. The sequenced sample was CD4+ T cells from peripheral blood mononuclear cells, obtained in the second trimester of pregnancy. The chain joins TRBV4-3 to TRBJ2-1, with 7 bases lining up with TRBD2. In DNA form, the CDR3 reads TGCGCCAGCAGCCGCTGGGAGGGGCTTAATGAGCAGTTCTTC. It yields the protein CASSRWEGLNEQFF.